These 13 T cell receptor beta chains came from one sample sequenced in a study of T cell responses to AZD1222 COVID-19 vaccine (dated by TCRdb to the early 2020s). The time point label corresponds to: about 28 days (+/-7) after the second vaccine dose. Library method: the immunoSEQ multiplex PCR assay. TCRdb carries this immuneACCESS record with in-frame sequences only. Its versions omit some clonotypes, under half of them owing to an unresolved V gene in the studies checked, with the rest unexplained. The sample table records some 280,000 clones; almost 95% of these occur just once. Around 0.5% of the sample is taken by the ten largest. The sequencing used peripheral blood, collected 28 days after the second AZD1222 dose. These receptors came from an adult who received the AZD1222 COVID-19 vaccine.

The CDR3 here is CASSELDRAVHEQYF. The CDR3 DNA sequence: TGTGCCAGCAGTGAATTGGACCGAGCAGTCCACGAGCAGTACTTC. The chain joins TRBV25-1 to TRBJ2-7; the D is unclear. Trimming stripped 1 base from V and 5 bases from J, with 15 bases between. Germline CDR1 reads MGHDK; CDR2 reads SYGVNS. CDR3 length: 15 residues.

This clone appeared a single time. V and J are TRBV2 and TRBJ2-2; 9 bases map to TRBD1. This CDR3 has 18 amino acids. Unmatched junction bases numbered 15, after V lost 7 bases and J lost 3 bases. Germline values: CDR1 SNHLY, CDR2 FYNNEI. The CDR3 loop reads CASKTGQGPGYHTGELFF. CDR3 nucleotide sequence: TGTGCCAGCAAAACTGGACAGGGGCCCGGATACCACACCGGGGAGCTGTTTTTT.

The gene calls are TRBV7-6 and TRBJ1-6, with 9 bases identical to TRBD1. The J segment lost 8 bases and the V segment lost 5 bases, leaving 10 bases of the junction unmatched. The CDR3 consists of 16 residues. Looked up from germline, CDR1 is SGHVS and CDR2 is FNYEAQ. CDR3 DNA: TGTGCCAGCAGCACGGGACAGGGTGCGGGGTATTCACCCCTCCACTTT. This translates into CASSTGQGAGYSPLHF.

The J gene is TRBJ1-4, the V gene TRBV28; D is unclear. Per the germline V gene, CDR1 is MDHEN and CDR2 is SYDVKM. V lost 6 bases to trimming and J lost 8 bases, with 10 bases between them. This CDR3 spans 12 amino acids. In DNA, the CDR3 is TGTGCCAGCAGGGCGATTGAAGAAAAACTGTTTTTT. This encodes CASRAIEEKLFF.

This chain connects TRBV3-1 (or the pseudogene TRBV3-2) to TRBJ2-7; D perhaps matches TRBD2 (6 bases). V was trimmed by 1 base and J by 3 bases, leaving 13 bases between them. The CDR3 is 15 residues long. Per the germline V gene, CDR1 is LGHDT and CDR2 is YNNKEL (reference sequence). CDR3 sequence (DNA): TGTGCCAGCAGCCAAGCTGGGGGGTATGGCTACGAGCAGTACTTC. Amino acid sequence: CASSQAGGYGYEQYF.

The chain uses TRBV7-8 and TRBJ2-1, with 9 bases lining up with TRBD2. CDR3 size: 13 residues. With V trimmed by 5 bases and J by 15 bases, 11 bases remained unmatched. The V gene's germline CDR1 is SGHVS and CDR2 FQNEAQ. The CDR3 region is CASSLQWRGGTFF. CDR3 in DNA: TGTGCCAGCAGCCTCCAATGGCGGGGGGGAACGTTCTTC.

V and J are TRBV3-1 (or the pseudogene TRBV3-2) and TRBJ1-1; perhaps TRBD1 as D (6 bases). The ends were cut back, 6 bases at V and 3 bases at J, with 14 bases in the middle. CDR3 length: 14 amino acids. Germline V gene data show CDR1 as LGHDT and CDR2 as YNNKEL (reference sequence). The CDR3 reads CASSPNRVDTEAFF. In nucleotides, the CDR3 is TGTGCCAGCAGTCCCAACAGGGTGGACACTGAAGCTTTCTTT.

The chain employs TRBV19 and TRBJ2-3; TRBD1 agrees at 7 bases. Trimming removed 5 bases from V and 0 bases from J; junction bases left unmatched: 8. This CDR3 spans 16 amino acids. Germline CDR1 is LNHDA and CDR2 is SQIVND (reference sequence). The CDR3 loop reads CASSGGQPASTDTQYF. The DNA for the CDR3 is TGTGCCAGTAGTGGGGGACAGCCCGCTAGCACAGATACGCAGTATTTT.

This clone appeared a single time. One junction end disagrees with the germline gene, perhaps due to a read error. The chain employs TRBV6-1 and TRBJ2-7; weak D call: TRBD1 (6 bases). The CDR3 has 14 residues. From germline, CDR1 is MNHNS and CDR2 SASEGT. Here the CDR3 DNA reads TGTGCCAGCGGTGATCGACAGGAACTCTACGAGCAGTACTTC. Protein sequence: CASGDRQELYEQYF.

This chain joins TRBV6-4 and TRBJ2-1; 7 bases match TRBD1. V was pared by 6 bases and J by 4 bases, with 12 bases of the junction left unmatched. CDR1 and CDR2 (germline): MRHNA, SNTAGT. This CDR3 is built from 16 residues. For the CDR3, the DNA is TGTGCCAGCAGGAATCGAGACAGGGTGGGGTACAATGAGCAGTTCTTC. Translating gives CASRNRDRVGYNEQFF.

This clone came up once. The rearrangement uses TRBV15 and TRBJ2-5; 8 bases align to TRBD2. Germline lookup yields CDR1 LNHNV and CDR2 YYDKDF (reference sequence). V was pared by 4 bases and J by 5 bases, with 18 bases of the junction left unmatched. This CDR3 region has 18 residues. The CDR3 loop is CATSTEEPSGGRWETQYF. DNA for the CDR3: TGTGCCACCAGCACAGAGGAACCCAGCGGGGGACGTTGGGAGACCCAGTACTTC.

This clone was observed a single time. The V call is TRBV9, the J call TRBJ2-3; D remains ambiguous. Germline-derived CDR1 and CDR2 are SGDLS and YYNGEE. The V gene lost 3 bases and the J gene lost 3 bases, with 14 bases spanning the gap. This CDR3 region has 15 residues. CDR3 nucleotides: TGTGCCAGCAGCGCCCGCGGAGTGACAACAGATACGCAGTATTTT. Translated, it gives CASSARGVTTDTQYF.

The chain joins TRBV16 to TRBJ2-3; 9 bases map to TRBD1. The CDR3 is made up of 16 amino acids. The V gene end was trimmed by 2 bases and the J gene end by 4 bases; junction bases not matched to a gene: 7. The germline CDR1 and CDR2 sequences are KGHSY and FQNENV. This chain's CDR3 is CASSQGTGRHSDTQYF. The DNA of the CDR3 is TGTGCCAGCAGCCAAGGGACAGGGAGACATTCAGATACGCAGTATTTT.